This is a list of T cell receptor beta chains from one sample in a study of Ad26.COV2.S vaccination and SARS-CoV-2 variants. Clones were read by immunoSEQ multiplex PCR, and TCRdb kept only the in-frame ones, dropping some. The data show roughly 150,000 clones, approximately 90% seen once. The specimen was peripheral blood, collected after recovery from COVID-19. These receptors came from a human donor who had recovered from COVID-19. CDR3s include the opening cysteine and the closing phenylalanine or tryptophan. D genes are given only for firm matches.

CDR3,J,V,D
CASSLDRTGFEAFF,TRBJ1-1,TRBV7-2,TRBD1
CASSLLGLEGQPQHF,TRBJ1-5,TRBV5-1,NA
CASGLGLGRPQETQYF,TRBJ2-5,TRBV12-5,NA
CASRFDRGLYEQYF,TRBJ2-7,TRBV7-2,TRBD1
CASTKTGQTQSYEQYF,TRBJ2-7,TRBV5-1,NA
CASSPDIDSNQPQHF,TRBJ1-5,TRBV5-1,NA
CASSSRDLVYEQYF,TRBJ2-7,TRBV10-2,NA
CASSQDPDSTDTQYF,TRBJ2-3,TRBV4-3,NA
CASSPPTKVDEQYF,TRBJ2-7,TRBV18,NA
CASSESLAQNTEAFF,TRBJ1-1,TRBV10-2,NA
CASSLGPIHPTSPNTEAFF,TRBJ1-1,TRBV11-2,NA
CASSPGTMNYGYTF,TRBJ1-2,TRBV18,NA
CASRQEGVGNEQFF,TRBJ2-1,TRBV7-2,NA
CASSLNPGDEQFF,TRBJ2-1,TRBV28,NA
CASKGLLEQYF,TRBJ2-7,TRBV6-5,NA
CASSSTGYNSPLHF,TRBJ1-6,TRBV5-4,NA
CASSYSKRGPKNIQYF,TRBJ2-4,TRBV6-2/TRBV6-3,TRBD2
CASSLGLLYEQYF,TRBJ2-7,TRBV12-3/TRBV12-4,NA
CASSHQDQETQYF,TRBJ2-5,TRBV5-1,NA
CASSFSSRWDRVNTEAFF,TRBJ1-1,TRBV11-2,TRBD1
CASSPLGTDTQYF,TRBJ2-3,TRBV5-1,NA
CASSAYRDMAQPQHF,TRBJ1-5,TRBV19,NA
CASSHVGHHLYEQYF,TRBJ2-7,TRBV7-9,NA
CASSRSYAGELFF,TRBJ2-2,TRBV16,NA
CASSELGFAGNEKLFF,TRBJ1-4,TRBV28,NA
CASSVALGSGANVLTF,TRBJ2-6,TRBV5-1,NA
CASSIGGGFSDTQYF,TRBJ2-3,TRBV19,NA
CASSFISTGAPGYTF,TRBJ1-2,TRBV28,NA
CASSLAGHNYNEQFF,TRBJ2-1,TRBV5-4,NA
CASSLSGNTIYF,TRBJ1-3,TRBV28,NA
CASSLGVQGINYGYTF,TRBJ1-2,TRBV5-1,NA
CASSDTGGASGNTIYF,TRBJ1-3,TRBV10-2,TRBD1
CASSMGPDYEQYF,TRBJ2-7,TRBV19,NA
CASSLVPSGGQQFF,TRBJ2-1,TRBV7-9,TRBD2
CASSLGTEAFF,TRBJ1-1,TRBV5-1,NA
CAALRALGHEQFF,TRBJ2-1,TRBV23-1,NA
CASRPFGGRGSYEQYF,TRBJ2-7,TRBV11-2,NA
CASSLGQNTEAFF,TRBJ1-1,TRBV7-2,NA
CASIRAGLGTDTQYF,TRBJ2-3,TRBV28,NA
CASGQGGRFEQYF,TRBJ2-7,TRBV25-1,NA
CASSLTSGVDYNEQFF,TRBJ2-1,TRBV5-1,NA